This TCR beta chain was identified during a study of human T cells and chemical hapten exposure (dated by TCRdb to the early 2020s). Study-wide context: For sensitization, 2% DPC in acetone was applied to a 2 cm by 2 cm area of upper inner arm skin. Patient blood was sampled pre-sensitization (week 0) and at 2, 6 and about 24 weeks after DPC sensitization. Patch tests used Finn chambers with 0.01% DPC on the upper back, scored after 6 days by International Contact Dermatitis Research Group standards. Under 30 alopecia patients gave blood for TCR sequencing at one to four time points (pre-sensitization, 2, 6 and 24 weeks). The libraries were sequenced as a pool, and the TCR yield per sample differed mostly because of small variations in library volumes within the pool. The study tracked peripheral blood TCR repertoire changes in vivo during primary and secondary sensitization to the hapten diphenylcyclopropenone (DPC) in alopecia patients. Patients additionally received weekly therapeutic DPC doses to the scalp throughout the approximately 24-week study period. Most of the patients in the cohort were female, and the cohort covered alopecia areata with under or over 50% scalp involvement, alopecia totalis and alopecia universalis. Here is what the overall study found, with its caveats: Expanded TCRs formed significantly more large CDR3 similarity clusters than pre-sensitization or healthy control sets, consistent with antigen-driven responses. Repeated subsampling changed both the strength of the expansion versus patch-test correlation and the threshold at which the correlation became significant. The number of TCRs above 1 in 1000 frequency did not change with DPC sensitization; there was no evidence of global repertoire structure alterations. Patch test score was positively correlated with the number of PT1 expanded TCRs, with significance at thresholds 8, 16 and 32 but not at 4. All patients had alopecia, a presumed autoimmune disease, so their immune response might differ from that of healthy individuals.

Receptors were amplified or captured by RACE. The sequencing machine was a NextSeq 500. During library preparation, unique molecular identifiers were attached to individual cDNA molecules so that TCRs could be counted in a quantitative, reproducible way. For every blood RNA sample, sequencing covered both the TCR alpha and TCR beta chains. The study's processing was this. The median number of TCRs per sample was over 95,000, ranging from 23,224 to 690,600. The Decombinator software suite was used to annotate V, J and CDR3 in the TCR reads. For PS versus PT1 abundance plots, all samples were subsampled to the same number of TCRs (28,000). Expanded TCRs were defined as absent before sensitization and observed at least eight times at the 2-week time point. Clones were called with MiXCR by TCRdb after fastp trimmed the public reads at Q25, and only in-frame beta chains were retained. Identical CDR3 protein sequences are pooled into one entry, listed with their most common genes and DNA. Here the V and J calls rest on TCRdb's processing, not on the authors' analysis. Across this sample there are a few hundred thousand distinct CDR3 sequences, with about 6.9% seen only once. The ten largest clones represent around 6.1% of the sample.

The junction carries 16 bases between V and J, which are trimmed by 1 base and 4 bases respectively. From cysteine to phenylalanine, the CDR3 is 17 amino acids long. Only the CDR3 region is kept as DNA, spanning 51 bases read in frame from base 1. This clonotype was picked up a small number of times. The antigen this receptor binds is unknown. One base away there is no much larger clone; base qualities are not given. The time point label, read with the paper, signifies: patch test 2, 6 weeks after DPC sensitization. What this sample's treatment or condition label stands for: therapeutic diphenylcyclopropenone sensitization with weekly scalp DPC. Blood at each patch-test visit was drawn before the patch test was applied. To be eligible, patients had to be aged 18 to 70, diagnosed with alopecia and judged suitable for DPC therapy, while pregnant patients were excluded. Total RNA was isolated from unfractionated whole blood collected in Tempus Blood RNA tubes.

This TCR derives from a woman aged 18-29 years with alopecia areata. Some clones in this sample may be carry-over from other donors' samples. The V and J genes are TRBV12-3 or TRBV12-4 and TRBJ1-4, and TRBD1 may be the D gene, going by 6 matching bases. Sequences were derived from whole blood, sampled in connection with sensitization to the hapten diphenylcyclopropenone (DPC). The CDR3 protein is CASSLVSLGAGNEKLFF. The DNA sequence reads TGTGCCAGCAGTTTAGTTTCTTTGGGGGCAGGTAATGAAAAACTGTTTTTT.